The clone carrying this T cell receptor beta chain showed up just a few times. Its specificity is unknown. The data belong to a study of T cells after yellow fever vaccination. General study results and limits: Post-booster repertoires contained most primary-vaccination clones again (roughly 95% CD4, 85% to 90% CD8). Abundant contaminating clonotypes from the bulk population could appear in FACS-sorted repertoires.

A universal primer site and UMIs were added as TCR cDNA was made by 5'RACE template switching. TCRdb reprocessed the 5' RACE reads with MiXCR, giving one entry per CDR3 protein. The table includes about 220,000 distinct CDR3 sequences, approximately 3% detected once. The sample was CD4+ T cells sorted from PBMCs, taken 10 days after the yellow fever booster vaccination. The TCR sequence derives from a man between 18 and 35 years old who received the YFV17D yellow fever vaccine.

The CDR3, as DNA: TGTGCCAGTAACCTACTGACAGGGGGCGCCACCGGGGAGCTGTTTTTT. Its translation: CASNLLTGGATGELFF. The chain combines TRBV19 with TRBJ2-2; 10 bases map to TRBD1. With V trimmed by 7 bases and J by 4 bases, 9 bases remained unmatched. The CDR3 consists of 16 residues. Germline V lookup: CDR1 LNHDA, CDR2 SQIVND (reference sequence).